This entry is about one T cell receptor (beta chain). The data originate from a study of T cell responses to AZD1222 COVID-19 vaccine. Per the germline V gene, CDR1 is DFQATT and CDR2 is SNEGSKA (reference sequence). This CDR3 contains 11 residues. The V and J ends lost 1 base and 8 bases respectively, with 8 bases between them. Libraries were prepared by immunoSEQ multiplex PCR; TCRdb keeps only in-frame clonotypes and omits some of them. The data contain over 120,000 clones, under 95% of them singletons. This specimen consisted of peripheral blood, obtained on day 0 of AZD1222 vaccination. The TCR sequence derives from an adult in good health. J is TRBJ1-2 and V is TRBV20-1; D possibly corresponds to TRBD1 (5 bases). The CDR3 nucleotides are TGCAGTGCTAGAGCAGGGTACGGCTACACCTTC. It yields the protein CSARAGYGYTF.